Each of the 8 T cell receptor beta chains below was sequenced from the same sample in a study of blood T cell repertoires in COVID-19. The assay was immunoSEQ multiplex PCR, and TCRdb's table has in-frame clones only and misses some. The repertoire holds around 250,000 clones, with approximately 81% as singletons. Sequencing was performed on PBMCs or T cells enriched from blood (not recorded which). The receptor set was obtained from a woman in her fifties or sixties who had been exposed to COVID-19.

In its sample, this clone was seen a few times. This chain uses TRBV4-2 with TRBJ2-3, with 15 positions matching TRBD2. After removal of 11 bases from V and 1 base from J, the junction contained 10 bases not matched to a gene. The CDR3 consists of 17 residues. Per the germline V gene, CDR1 is LGHNA and CDR2 is YNFKEQ. CDR3 coding DNA: TGTGCCTCGTCCGGGACTAGCGGGGGGCTAGGCACAGATACGCAGTATTTT. Its translation: CASSGTSGGLGTDTQYF.

This sequence joins TRBV4-3 and TRBJ1-4; D ambiguous. The germline V gene encodes CDR1 LGHNA and CDR2 YSLEER. CDR3 length equals 18 residues. V lost 0 bases to trimming and J lost 8 bases, with 22 bases between them. Written as DNA, the CDR3 is TGCGCCAGCAGCCAAGATAGCTCGGGGAGGCTTTTCTCAGAAAAACTGTTTTTT. Encoded protein: CASSQDSSGRLFSEKLFF.

J is TRBJ1-5 and V is TRBV10-3; no reliable D call. Germline values: CDR1 ENHRY, CDR2 SYGVKD. The CDR3 is 14 residues long. V lost 2 bases, J lost 3 bases, and 8 bases lay in between. CDR3 amino acids: CAISEGLFNQPQHF. CDR3 nucleotide sequence: TGTGCCATCAGTGAGGGACTGTTCAATCAGCCCCAGCATTTT.

The gene calls are TRBV19 and TRBJ1-2; a possible D gene is TRBD1 (6 bases). Germline V gives CDR1 LNHDA, CDR2 SQIVND (reference sequence). Deletions cut 5 bases from V and 2 bases from J, with 18 bases between. CDR3 length equals 16 residues. The CDR3 DNA follows: TGTGCCAGTAGTCTACAGGGTACGGGCCTAAACTATGGCTACACCTTC. It codes for CASSLQGTGLNYGYTF. The complete variable domain, with remaining parts taken from reference TRBV19 and TRBJ1-2, reads DGGITQSPKYLFRKEGQNVTLSCEQNLNHDAMYWYRQDPGQGLRLIYYSQIVNDFQKGDIAEGYSVSREKKESFPLTVTSAQKNPTAFYLCASSLQGTGLNYGYTFGSGTRLTVV.

This rearrangement joins TRBV7-9 to TRBJ1-2, with TRBD1 identical over 9 bases. The ends lost 7 bases at V and 4 bases at J; junction bases unmatched: 10. The germline V gene has CDR1 SEHNR and CDR2 FQNEAQ (reference sequence). This CDR3 comprises 15 residues. The CDR3 sequence: CASTSSSQGAYGYTF. The CDR3, as DNA: TGTGCCAGCACCTCCTCCTCACAGGGGGCCTATGGCTACACCTTC.

The genes are TRBV19 and TRBJ1-1, with D tentatively TRBD1 (6 bases). V was pared by 7 bases and J by 11 bases, with 20 bases between. There are 13 residues in the CDR3. The germline CDR1 and CDR2 sequences are LNHDA and SQIVND (reference sequence). The CDR3 spells CASTGGGRGVAFF. CDR3 sequence (DNA): TGTGCCAGTACCGGCGGGGGCCGAGGGGTGGCTTTCTTT.

The V gene is TRBV30, the J gene TRBJ1-1; TRBD1 aligns across 8 bases. V was clipped by 5 bases and J by 2 bases; unmatched bases: 4. The CDR3 contains 13 residues. Germline V gene lookup returns CDR1 GTSNPN and CDR2 SVGIG (reference sequence). This chain's CDR3 is CAWAGTGNTEAFF. In DNA, the CDR3 is TGTGCCTGGGCCGGGACAGGTAACACTGAAGCTTTCTTT.

The chain combines TRBV9 with TRBJ2-7, with TRBD1 matching 8 bases. V lost 3 bases, J lost 4 bases, and 0 bases stayed unmatched. The CDR3 has 12 amino acids. The germline gives CDR1 SGDLS, CDR2 YYNGEE. CDR3 sequence: CASSGTGYEQYF. For the CDR3, the DNA is TGTGCCAGCAGCGGGACAGGGTACGAGCAGTACTTC.